This T cell receptor beta chain was retrieved from a study of blood T cell repertoires in COVID-19 (TCRdb year 2020). The study in broad terms: The collaborator samples originated in the United States, Italy and Spain and spanned the acute and convalescent phases of COVID-19. The material from the prospective study consisted of cDNA or gDNA derived from T cells, B-cell-depleted T cells, or PBMCs. The dataset comprised deeply sampled blood TCRbeta repertoires from subjects exposed to, actively infected with, or recovered from COVID-19. A freely available public database, intended as a resource for researchers studying the immune response to SARS-CoV-2, is where the repertoires were released. Samples came from the ongoing ImmuneRACE study (first 160 participants) plus 1,254 subjects from 6 global collaborators. Nearly every sample came with metadata listing a de-identified subject ID, COVID-19 status, age in years and sex. Where HLA class I and class II types were available, the types were taken from metadata supplied by the sample provider, not from assay-based typing. Paper-wide results and their limitations: The amount of clinical and demographic metadata varied by source and participant and was provided uncurated.

Details on this clone: The clone's antigen remains unknown. No per-base quality is available; no much larger clone lies one base away.

The immunoSEQ Assay, a bias-controlled multiplex PCR, was used to amplify TCRbeta CDR3 regions from genomic DNA. In the source study's methods: The number of nucleated cells in each sample was estimated from the amplification of reference gene primers within the assay. To quantify the absolute abundance of each unique TCRbeta CDR3 rearrangement, sequence reads were collapsed and filtered. Productive Simpson clonality was computed per sample as the square root of Simpson's diversity index over productive rearrangements. TCRdb took over this immuneACCESS table, retaining in-frame rearrangements with V and J assigned. Such tables are incomplete; in checked studies, under half of the missing clones stem from an unresolved V gene, and the remainder is unexplained. V, J and clone size derive from that table, while D and trimming were established from the DNA sequence. This sample holds 80,000 to 100,000 clones; around 87% were observed only once. In total, the top ten clones hold just under 20% of the sample.

CDR1 and CDR2 are read off the germline V gene as SGDLS and YYNGEE. Measured from the cysteine to the phenylalanine, the CDR3 is 14 residues long. The kept DNA is CDR3 alone, 42 bases in frame from the first base. A distance of 18 bases separates the germline ends of V and J, which lose 4 bases and 7 bases respectively. The collaborating institutions used their own protocols to collect whole blood in K2EDTA tubes. For TCRbeta analysis, collaborator samples were shipped as frozen whole blood, as isolated PBMCs, or as DNA extracted from either sample type. The TCR was taken from a human donor in a cohort sampled during active COVID-19. Recombination linked TRBV9 to TRBJ2-7; matching of 5 bases hints at TRBD2 as the D gene. Material for sequencing was peripheral blood. The CDR3 protein sequence reads: CASSPAHAGGEQYF. The nucleotide sequence reads as follows: TGTGCCAGCAGCCCCGCCCATGCAGGCGGGGAGCAGTACTTC.